One sample yielded the 15 T cell receptor beta chains listed below, sequenced in a study of vaccination effects on CD4 cells after COVID-19. The authors isolated CD4+ T cells after around nine days of culture. No antigen is known for these receptors. Assay used: immunoSEQ multiplex PCR; TCRdb lists only in-frame clones, some missing. The sample includes some 23,000 clones, roughly 73% of them seen just once. Here the sequenced sample was CD4+ T cells from PBMCs cultured without peptide, taken before COVID-19 vaccination. These TCRs come from a human donor who received a COVID-19 vaccine.

The chain has TRBV25-1 and TRBJ2-2; no reliable D call. CDR1 is MGHDK, CDR2 SYGVNS, per germline. V shed 2 bases and J shed 2 bases, with 6 bases lying between them. The CDR3 has 14 amino acids. The CDR3, as DNA: TGTGCCAGCAGTGAAACGGTCAACACCGGGGAGCTGTTTTTT. As protein: CASSETVNTGELFF. Combining the CDR3 with reference TRBV25-1 and TRBJ2-2 gives the whole variable domain EADIYQTPRYLVIGTGKKITLECSQTMGHDKMYWYQQDPGMELHLIHYSYGVNSTEKGDLSSESTVSRIRTEHFPLTLESARPSHTSQYLCASSETVNTGELFFGEGSRLTVL.

The chain joins TRBV19 to TRBJ1-2; 10 nucleotides line up with TRBD1. The trim removed 6 bases at V and 2 bases at J, leaving 3 bases unmatched. CDR3 length equals 14 residues. CDR1 and CDR2 from the germline V gene are LNHDA and SQIVND (reference sequence). The CDR3 loop reads CASRATGGNYGYTF. CDR3 nucleotides: TGTGCCAGTAGGGCGACAGGGGGCAACTATGGCTACACCTTC. The variable domain in full, completed from reference TRBV19 and TRBJ1-2, reads DGGITQSPKYLFRKEGQNVTLSCEQNLNHDAMYWYRQDPGQGLRLIYYSQIVNDFQKGDIAEGYSVSREKKESFPLTVTSAQKNPTAFYLCASRATGGNYGYTFGSGTRLTVV.

The rearrangement joins TRBV29-1 to TRBJ1-4; perhaps TRBD1 as D (5 bases). The CDR3 extends over 14 amino acids. The V and J ends lost 6 bases and 8 bases respectively, with 19 bases between them. Per the germline V gene, CDR1 is SQVTM and CDR2 is ANQGSEA. The CDR3 here is CSVRVGGGGEKLFF. CDR3 nucleotide sequence: TGCAGCGTCCGAGTCGGGGGTGGAGGGGAAAAACTGTTTTTT.

The chain employs TRBV6-5 and TRBJ2-3; D assignment may be TRBD1 or TRBD2 (5 bases each). The V gene lost 6 bases and the J gene lost 4 bases, with 14 bases spanning the gap. This CDR3 has 14 amino acids. Germline assignment: CDR1 MNHEY and CDR2 SVGAGI. The DNA for the CDR3 is TGTGCCAGCAGCCCCGGGACCGCGCCAGATACGCAGTATTTT. It translates to CASSPGTAPDTQYF.

The chain links TRBV11-2 to TRBJ1-5, with D unresolved. With 1 base removed from V and 7 bases from J, the gap between germline ends came to 8 bases. Germline V gene lookup returns CDR1 SGHAT and CDR2 FQNNGV. This CDR3 is 13 amino acids long. CDR3: CASSLGSRQPQHF. In DNA, the CDR3 is TGTGCCAGCAGCTTAGGTAGCAGGCAGCCCCAGCATTTT.

A few counts support this clone. The V call is TRBV6-4, the J call TRBJ2-2, with 8 bases matching TRBD1. This CDR3 spans 15 amino acids. The germline CDR1 and CDR2 sequences are MRHNA and SNTAGT. V trimming: 2 bases; J trimming: 1 base; junction bases outside the gene matches: 0. Written as DNA, the CDR3 is TGTGCCAGCAGTGACGGGACAGGGAACACCGGGGAGCTGTTTTTT. It codes for CASSDGTGNTGELFF.

CDR3 DNA sequence: TGTGCCAGCAGCTTACCCCCCATTTCGGGAGAGCAGTACTTC. Its translation is CASSLPPISGEQYF. This chain links TRBV7-2 with TRBJ2-7; tentative D call: TRBD2 (5 bases). Germline CDR1 reads SGHTA; CDR2 reads FQGNSA. The CDR3 has 14 residues. The V gene lost 2 bases and the J gene lost 7 bases, with 15 bases spanning the gap. Using reference TRBV7-2 and TRBJ2-7 for the parts outside the CDR3, the full variable domain is GAGVSQSPSNKVTEKGKDVELRCDPISGHTALYWYRQSLGQGLEFLIYFQGNSAPDKSGLPSDRFSAERTGGSVSTLTIQRTQQEDSAVYLCASSLPPISGEQYFGPGTRLTVT.

V gene TRBV5-1 combines with J gene TRBJ2-7; a weak D match, TRBD1 (5 bases). This CDR3 has 13 residues. The germline CDR1 and CDR2 sequences are SGHRS and YFSETQ. V lost 5 bases and J lost 2, with 11 bases in between. The CDR3 is CASSAGPTYEQYF. DNA of the CDR3: TGCGCCAGCAGTGCAGGGCCGACCTACGAGCAGTACTTC.

This sequence joins TRBV4-1 and TRBJ2-7, with 7 bases aligning to TRBD1. There are 16 residues in the CDR3. Germline V gives CDR1 MGHRA, CDR2 YSYEKL. J gave up 3 bases and V 1 base, and 9 bases lay outside the gene matches. Here the CDR3 reads CASSQGQDRSVYEQYF. The CDR3 DNA reads TGCGCCAGCAGCCAAGGGCAGGACAGGTCCGTCTACGAGCAGTACTTC.

The J gene is TRBJ1-1, the V gene TRBV5-1; D gene unclear. Germline V CDR1 and CDR2: SGHRS, YFSETQ. V was cut by 1 base and J by 3 bases, with 7 bases left in between. There are 13 residues in the CDR3. CDR3 bases: TGCGCCAGCAGCTTGCTCGGGCACACTGAAGCTTTCTTT. Translation: CASSLLGHTEAFF.

J is TRBJ2-3 and V is TRBV29-1; D is ambiguous. Per germline, CDR1 SQVTM and CDR2 ANQGSEA. V lost 4 bases to trimming and J lost 3 bases, with 2 bases between them. The CDR3 consists of 10 residues. CDR3 DNA sequence: TGCAGCGTTGGAACAGATACGCAGTATTTT. Encoded protein: CSVGTDTQYF.

This chain links TRBV6-5 with TRBJ1-1, with 10 nucleotides matching TRBD1. V gave up 10 bases and J gave up 4 bases; unmatched junction bases: 6. Per germline, CDR1 MNHEY and CDR2 SVGAGI. CDR3 size: 13 residues. The CDR3 bases are TGTGCCACCTCGTGGGACAGGGGCACTGAAGCTTTCTTT. It translates to CATSWDRGTEAFF.

The chain combines TRBV5-1 with TRBJ2-3, with 12 bases matching TRBD2. Germline assignment: CDR1 SGHRS and CDR2 YFSETQ. After removal of 5 bases from V and 4 bases from J, the junction contained 11 bases not matched to a gene. The CDR3 has 17 amino acids. The CDR3 sequence is CASRQGLAGSGADTQYF. The CDR3 DNA reads as TGCGCCAGCAGACAGGGACTAGCGGGTTCCGGGGCAGATACGCAGTATTTT.

The chain combines TRBV30 with TRBJ1-1; tentatively, D is TRBD1 (6 bases). This CDR3 spans 12 amino acids. Germline CDR1 and CDR2: GTSNPN and SVGIG (reference sequence). V lost 3 bases and J 5 bases, leaving 10 bases between the germline ends. The chain's CDR3 is CAWRGARTEAFF. The CDR3 DNA reads TGTGCCTGGAGGGGGGCTCGAACTGAAGCTTTCTTT.

This chain links TRBV6-5 with TRBJ1-6; the D is unclear. With 6 bases removed from V and 11 bases from J, the gap between germline ends came to 20 bases. The germline gives CDR1 MNHEY, CDR2 SVGAGI. The CDR3 is 15 residues long. The chain's CDR3 is CASRIRPVFVAPLHF. The CDR3 DNA is TGTGCCAGCAGGATCCGACCGGTCTTTGTAGCACCCCTCCACTTT.